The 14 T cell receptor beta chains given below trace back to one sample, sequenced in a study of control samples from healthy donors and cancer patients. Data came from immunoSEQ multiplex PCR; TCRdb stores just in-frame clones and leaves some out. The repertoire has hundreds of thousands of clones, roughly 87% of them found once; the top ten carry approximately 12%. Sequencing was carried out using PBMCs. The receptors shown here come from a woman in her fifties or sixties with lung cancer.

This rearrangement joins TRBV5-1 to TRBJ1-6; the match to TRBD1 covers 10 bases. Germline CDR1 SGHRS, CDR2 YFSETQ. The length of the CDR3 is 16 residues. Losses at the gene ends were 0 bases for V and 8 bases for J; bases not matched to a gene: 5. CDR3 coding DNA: TGCGCCAGCAGCTTGGTGGGACAGGGGTTGGATTCACCCCTCCACTTT. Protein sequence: CASSLVGQGLDSPLHF.

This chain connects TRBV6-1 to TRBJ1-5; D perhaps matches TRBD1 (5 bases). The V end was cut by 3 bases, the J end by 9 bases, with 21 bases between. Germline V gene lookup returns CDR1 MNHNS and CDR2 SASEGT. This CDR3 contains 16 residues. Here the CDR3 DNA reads TGTGCCAGCAGTGAGACAGCTTTGGGGTTTCAATGGCCCCAGCATTTT. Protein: CASSETALGFQWPQHF.

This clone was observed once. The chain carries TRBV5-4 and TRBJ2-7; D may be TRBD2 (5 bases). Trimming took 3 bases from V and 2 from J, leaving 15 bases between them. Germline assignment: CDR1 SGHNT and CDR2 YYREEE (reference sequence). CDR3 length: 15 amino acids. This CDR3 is CASSSASGITYEQYF. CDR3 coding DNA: TGTGCCAGCAGCTCGGCGTCGGGAATCACCTACGAGCAGTACTTC.

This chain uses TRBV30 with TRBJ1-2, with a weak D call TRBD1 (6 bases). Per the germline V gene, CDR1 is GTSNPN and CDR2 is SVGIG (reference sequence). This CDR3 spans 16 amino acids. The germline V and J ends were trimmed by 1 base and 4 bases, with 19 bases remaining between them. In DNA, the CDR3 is TGTGCCTGGAGTGAAAATGTAGGGGGTTCTATCTATGGCTACACCTTC. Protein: CAWSENVGGSIYGYTF.

The CDR3: CASSVTTANTGELFF. The DNA of the CDR3 is TGTGCCAGCAGCGTAACGACCGCTAACACCGGGGAGCTGTTTTTT. The rearrangement links TRBV9 to TRBJ2-2, with D uncertain. The CDR3 extends over 15 amino acids. V lost 1 base, J lost 2 bases, and 9 bases lay in between. The germline CDR1 and CDR2 sequences are SGDLS and YYNGEE.

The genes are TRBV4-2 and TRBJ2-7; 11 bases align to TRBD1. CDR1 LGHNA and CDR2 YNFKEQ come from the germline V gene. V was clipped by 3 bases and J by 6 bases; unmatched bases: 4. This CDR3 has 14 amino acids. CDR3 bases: TGTGCCAGCAGCCAGGGGACAGGGGGAGGCGAGCAGTACTTC. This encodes CASSQGTGGGEQYF.

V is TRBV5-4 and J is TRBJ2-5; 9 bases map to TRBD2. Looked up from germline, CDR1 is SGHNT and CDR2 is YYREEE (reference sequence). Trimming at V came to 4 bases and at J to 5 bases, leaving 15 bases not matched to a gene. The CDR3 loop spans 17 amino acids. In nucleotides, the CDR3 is TGTGCCAGCAGCGCCGGGGCTAGCGGGAATAGGGGGGAGACCCAGTACTTC. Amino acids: CASSAGASGNRGETQYF.

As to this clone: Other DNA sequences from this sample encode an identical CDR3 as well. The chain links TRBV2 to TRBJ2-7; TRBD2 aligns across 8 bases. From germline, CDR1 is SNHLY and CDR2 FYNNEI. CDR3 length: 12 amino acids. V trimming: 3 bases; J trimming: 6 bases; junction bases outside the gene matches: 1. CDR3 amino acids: CASSDRGGEQYF. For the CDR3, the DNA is TGTGCCAGCAGTGATCGGGGGGGCGAGCAGTACTTC. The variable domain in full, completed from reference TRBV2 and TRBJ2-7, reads EPEVTQTPSHQVTQMGQEVILRCVPISNHLYFYWYRQILGQKVEFLVSFYNNEISEKSEIFDDQFSVERPDGSNFTLKIRSTKLEDSAMYFCASSDRGGEQYFGPGTRLTVT.

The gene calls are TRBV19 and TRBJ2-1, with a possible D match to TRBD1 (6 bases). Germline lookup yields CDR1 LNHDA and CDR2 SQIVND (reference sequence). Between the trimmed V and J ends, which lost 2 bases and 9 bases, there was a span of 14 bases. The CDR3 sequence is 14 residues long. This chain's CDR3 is CASSIQQGSGEQFF. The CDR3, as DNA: TGTGCCAGTAGTATACAACAGGGTTCGGGTGAGCAGTTCTTC.

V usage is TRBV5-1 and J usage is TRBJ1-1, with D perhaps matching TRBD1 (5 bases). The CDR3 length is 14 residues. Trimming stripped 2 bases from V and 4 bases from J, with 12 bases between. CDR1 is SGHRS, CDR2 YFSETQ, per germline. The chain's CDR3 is CASSFQGYGTEAFF. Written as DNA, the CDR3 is TGCGCCAGCAGCTTCCAGGGTTACGGCACTGAAGCTTTCTTT.

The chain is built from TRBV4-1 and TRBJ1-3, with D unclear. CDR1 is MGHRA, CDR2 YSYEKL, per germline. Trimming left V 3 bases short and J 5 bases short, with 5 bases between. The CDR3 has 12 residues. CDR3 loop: CASSQDRNTIYF. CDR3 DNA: TGCGCCAGCAGCCAGGACCGAAACACCATATATTTT.

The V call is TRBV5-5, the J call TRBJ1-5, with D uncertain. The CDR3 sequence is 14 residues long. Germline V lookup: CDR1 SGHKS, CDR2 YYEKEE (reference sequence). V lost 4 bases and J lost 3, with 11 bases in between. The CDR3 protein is CASSVDWDNQPQHF. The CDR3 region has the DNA TGTGCCAGCAGCGTGGACTGGGACAATCAGCCCCAGCATTTT.

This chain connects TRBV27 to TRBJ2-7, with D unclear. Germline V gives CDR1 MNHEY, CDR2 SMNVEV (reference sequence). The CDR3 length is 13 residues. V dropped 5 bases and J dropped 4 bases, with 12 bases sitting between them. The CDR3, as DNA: TGTGCCAGCAGTGTACAGCTCCAATACGAGCAGTACTTC. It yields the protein CASSVQLQYEQYF.

This CDR3 reads CASTEVGGGETQYF. For the CDR3, the DNA is TGTGCCAGCACCGAGGTCGGGGGGGGAGAGACCCAGTACTTC. V gene TRBV11-2 combines with J gene TRBJ2-5, with 8 bases matching TRBD2. The V and J ends lost 7 bases and 4 bases, in that order; junction bases with no gene match: 8. The CDR3 is made up of 14 amino acids. The V gene's germline CDR1 is SGHAT and CDR2 FQNNGV.